This entry concerns a single TCR beta chain. The authors' processing: Amplification with reference gene primers provided the estimates of nucleated cell counts. Clones were sequenced by immunoSEQ multiplex PCR, and TCRdb holds only the in-frame ones, with some missing. V and J calls plus clone size are reproduced from that table; the DNA served to infer D and trimming. This table has 200,000 to 250,000 clones, about nine tenths appearing once. V dropped 6 bases and J dropped 1; count of bases not matched to a gene: 6. The CDR3 has 15 residues. The germline CDR1 and CDR2 sequences are LGHNA and YSLEER. The sample comes from a study of blood T cell repertoires in COVID-19. Enrolled through a virtual design, the participants were between roughly 18 and 100 years of age and came from about two dozen US areas.

Sequencing used PBMCs or T cells enriched from blood (not recorded which). This TCR was sampled from a woman younger than 45 who had recovered from COVID-19. The chain carries TRBV4-3 and TRBJ1-5, with TRBD1 identical over 7 bases. CDR3 sequence: CASSHDRVSNQPQHF. CDR3 DNA: TGCGCCAGCAGTCACGACAGGGTAAGCAATCAGCCCCAGCATTTT.